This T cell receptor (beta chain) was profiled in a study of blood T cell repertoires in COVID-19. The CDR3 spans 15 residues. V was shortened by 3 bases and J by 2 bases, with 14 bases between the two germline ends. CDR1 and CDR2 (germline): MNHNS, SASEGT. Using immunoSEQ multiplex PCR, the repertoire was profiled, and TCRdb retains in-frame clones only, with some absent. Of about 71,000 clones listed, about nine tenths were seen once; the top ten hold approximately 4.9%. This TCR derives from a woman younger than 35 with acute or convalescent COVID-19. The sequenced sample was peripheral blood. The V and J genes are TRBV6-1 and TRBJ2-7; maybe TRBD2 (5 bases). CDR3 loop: CASSDPARRTYEQYF. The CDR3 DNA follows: TGTGCCAGCAGTGATCCTGCCAGGAGGACCTACGAGCAGTACTTC.